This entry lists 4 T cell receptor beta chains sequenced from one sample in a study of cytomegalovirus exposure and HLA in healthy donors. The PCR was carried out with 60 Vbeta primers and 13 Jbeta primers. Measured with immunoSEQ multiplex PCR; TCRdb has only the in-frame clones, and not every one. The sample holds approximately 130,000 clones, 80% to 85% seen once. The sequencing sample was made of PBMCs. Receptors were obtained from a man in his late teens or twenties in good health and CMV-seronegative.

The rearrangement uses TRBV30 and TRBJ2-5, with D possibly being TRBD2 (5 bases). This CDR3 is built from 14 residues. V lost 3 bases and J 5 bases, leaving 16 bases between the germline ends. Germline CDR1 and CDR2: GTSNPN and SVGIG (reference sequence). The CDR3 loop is CAWRRVGGRETQYF. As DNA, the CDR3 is TGTGCCTGGAGGAGGGTAGGCGGTAGGGAGACCCAGTACTTC.

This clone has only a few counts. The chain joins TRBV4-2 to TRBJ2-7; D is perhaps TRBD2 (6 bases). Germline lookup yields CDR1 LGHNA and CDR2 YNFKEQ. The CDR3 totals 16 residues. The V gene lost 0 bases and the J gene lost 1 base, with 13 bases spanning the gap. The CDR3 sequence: CASSQERGLASYEQYF. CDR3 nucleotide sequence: TGTGCCAGCAGCCAAGAGCGCGGGCTAGCGTCCTACGAGCAGTACTTC.

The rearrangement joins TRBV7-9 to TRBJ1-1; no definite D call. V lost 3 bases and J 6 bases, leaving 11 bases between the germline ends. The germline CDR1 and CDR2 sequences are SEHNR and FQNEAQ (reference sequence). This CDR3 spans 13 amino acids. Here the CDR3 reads CASSFIRGPEAFF. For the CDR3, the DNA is TGTGCCAGCAGCTTTATTCGGGGTCCTGAAGCTTTCTTT.

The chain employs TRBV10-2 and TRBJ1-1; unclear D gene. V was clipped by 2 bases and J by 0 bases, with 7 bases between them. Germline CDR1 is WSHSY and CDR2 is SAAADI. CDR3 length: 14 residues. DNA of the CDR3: TGCGCCAGCAGTGAGCCGGGGATGAACACTGAAGCTTTCTTT. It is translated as CASSEPGMNTEAFF.